The 9 T cell receptor beta chains given below trace back to one sample, sequenced in a study of technical replicates of blood from a few donors. Method: immunoSEQ multiplex PCR; TCRdb's copy keeps in-frame clones and lacks some. The sample holds tens of thousands of clones; about 93% are singletons and the top ten take around 0.24%. Sequenced input: T cells isolated from PBMCs. All receptors derive from a human donor in good health.

The chain links TRBV4-1 to TRBJ2-5, with 7 bases lining up with TRBD2. CDR1 is MGHRA, CDR2 YSYEKL, per germline. The CDR3 contains 17 residues. V shed 0 bases, J shed 5 bases, and the junction held 12 bases outside the gene matches. CDR3 in DNA: TGCGCCAGCAGCCAAGATCCGGCTAGCGGAGCGAGGGAGACCCAGTACTTC. Translated: CASSQDPASGARETQYF.

The V call is TRBV7-3, the J call TRBJ2-5; the match to TRBD2 covers 7 bases. Looked up from germline, CDR1 is SGHTA and CDR2 is FQGTGA. The V gene end was trimmed by 2 bases and the J gene end by 3 bases; junction bases not matched to a gene: 3. The CDR3 contains 14 residues. As DNA, the CDR3 is TGTGCCAGCAGCTTAGTTGGGGGGGAAGAGACCCAGTACTTC. Its translation is CASSLVGGEETQYF.

V is TRBV28 and J is TRBJ2-2; tentative D call: TRBD1 (6 bases). The germline CDR1 and CDR2 sequences are MDHEN and SYDVKM. This CDR3 region has 14 residues. The V gene lost 2 bases and the J gene lost 3 bases, with 7 bases spanning the gap. This CDR3 reads CASSLAGDTGELFF. Written as DNA, the CDR3 is TGTGCCAGCAGTTTAGCAGGGGACACCGGGGAGCTGTTTTTT.

The chain couples TRBV5-6 to TRBJ2-3; TRBD2 might be the D (5 bases). The CDR3 length is 15 residues. The V and J ends lost 4 bases and 6 bases respectively, with 18 bases between them. Germline-derived CDR1 and CDR2 are SGHDT and YYEEEE. The CDR3 sequence is CASSPELRVADTQYF. The CDR3 DNA reads TGTGCCAGCAGCCCGGAGCTGAGGGTGGCGGATACGCAGTATTTT.

The genes are TRBV10-2 and TRBJ1-2; no clear D gene. CDR1 is WSHSY, CDR2 SAAADI, per germline. The CDR3 consists of 14 residues. V was cut by 2 bases and J by 4 bases, with 11 bases left in between. The CDR3 loop reads CASSEGRHTYGYTF. The CDR3 DNA reads TGCGCCAGCAGTGAGGGCAGGCATACCTATGGCTACACCTTC.

The chain recombines TRBV4-1 with TRBJ1-2; the match to TRBD1 covers 10 bases. The germline V gene encodes CDR1 MGHRA and CDR2 YSYEKL. Unmatched junction bases numbered 11, after V lost 4 bases and J lost 3 bases. The CDR3 consists of 17 residues. This chain's CDR3 is CASSLLTLTGGDYGYTF. CDR3 sequence (DNA): TGCGCCAGCAGCCTCCTAACTTTGACAGGGGGCGACTATGGCTACACCTTC.

Written as DNA, the CDR3 is TGCGCCAGCAGCCAAGGGGGGCACTTAATCTCTGGAAACACCATATATTTT. This encodes CASSQGGHLISGNTIYF. The chain uses TRBV4-1 and TRBJ1-3, with D possibly TRBD1 on 6 matching bases. Germline CDR1 and CDR2: MGHRA and YSYEKL. The CDR3 consists of 17 residues. The V and J ends lost 1 base and 0 bases respectively, with 13 bases between them.

This chain connects TRBV9 to TRBJ1-1; 7 nucleotides match TRBD1. The CDR3 loop spans 16 amino acids. The V segment lost 0 bases and the J segment 3 bases; nucleotides outside the gene matches: 8. Germline values: CDR1 SGDLS, CDR2 YYNGEE. As DNA, the CDR3 is TGTGCCAGCAGCGTAGGGGTAGGGCAGGGGGACACTGAAGCTTTCTTT. Translated: CASSVGVGQGDTEAFF.

This clone was seen once. The chain recombines TRBV5-1 with TRBJ2-5; possible D gene TRBD2, 6 bases. There are 13 residues in the CDR3. The ends were cut back, 4 bases at V and 2 bases at J, with 9 bases in the middle. Germline values: CDR1 SGHRS, CDR2 YFSETQ. The CDR3 sequence: CASSLASQETQYF. The CDR3 coding sequence is TGCGCCAGCAGCCTAGCGTCTCAAGAGACCCAGTACTTC.